This TCR beta chain was recorded in a study of T cell responses to AZD1222 COVID-19 vaccine. Overall study findings and caveats: Just a handful of AZD1222 recipients tested seropositive at baseline. Repertoires were obtained only post-peak T cell response.

The protocol was immunoSEQ multiplex PCR, while the TCRdb copy is restricted to in-frame clones and leaves out a portion. The profile shows around 65,000 clones, less than 85% of them singletons. Pooling of second doses given at about 4 or about 12 weeks was done. Notes on this clone: No antigen is known for it.

The sequence derives from an adult who received the AZD1222 COVID-19 vaccine. The specimen was peripheral blood, collected 28 days after the second AZD1222 dose.

The CDR3 here is CASSNLRGTENTEAFF. The CDR3 nucleotides are TGCGCCAGCAGCAATCTTAGGGGGACAGAGAACACTGAAGCTTTCTTT. The chain uses TRBV5-1 and TRBJ1-1, with 7 bases lining up with TRBD1. After removal of 4 bases from V and 1 base from J, the junction contained 10 bases not matched to a gene. The CDR3 runs 16 residues. In germline, CDR1 is SGHRS, CDR2 YFSETQ.